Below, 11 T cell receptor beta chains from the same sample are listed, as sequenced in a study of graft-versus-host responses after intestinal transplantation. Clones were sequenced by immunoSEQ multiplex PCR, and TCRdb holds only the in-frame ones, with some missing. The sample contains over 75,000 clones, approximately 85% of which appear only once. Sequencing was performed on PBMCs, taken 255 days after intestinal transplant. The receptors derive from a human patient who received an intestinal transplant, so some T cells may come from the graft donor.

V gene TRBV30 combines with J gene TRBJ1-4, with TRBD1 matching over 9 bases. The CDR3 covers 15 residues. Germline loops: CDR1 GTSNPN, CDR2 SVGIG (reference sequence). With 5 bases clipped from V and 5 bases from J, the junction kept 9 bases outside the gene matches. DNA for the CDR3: TGTGCCTGGGGGTCGATCGGGACAGGGAATGAAAAACTGTTTTTT. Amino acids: CAWGSIGTGNEKLFF.

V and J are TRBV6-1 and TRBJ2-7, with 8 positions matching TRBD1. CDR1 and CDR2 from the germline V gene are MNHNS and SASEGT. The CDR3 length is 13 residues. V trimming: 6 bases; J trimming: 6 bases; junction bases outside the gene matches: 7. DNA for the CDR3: TGTGCCAGCAGCCAGGGGGCTCCTGGCGAGCAGTACTTC. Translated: CASSQGAPGEQYF.

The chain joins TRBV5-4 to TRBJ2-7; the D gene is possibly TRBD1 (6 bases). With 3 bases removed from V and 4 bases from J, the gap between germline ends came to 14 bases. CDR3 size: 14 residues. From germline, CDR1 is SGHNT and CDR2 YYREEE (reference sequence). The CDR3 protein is CASSSAGASYEQYF. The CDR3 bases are TGTGCCAGCAGCTCCGCAGGGGCCTCTTACGAGCAGTACTTC.

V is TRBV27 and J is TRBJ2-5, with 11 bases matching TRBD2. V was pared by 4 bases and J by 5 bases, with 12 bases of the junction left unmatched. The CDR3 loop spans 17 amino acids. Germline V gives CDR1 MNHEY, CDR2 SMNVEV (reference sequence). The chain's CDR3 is CASSSMGLADGAETQYF. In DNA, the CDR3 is TGTGCCAGCAGTTCCATGGGACTAGCGGACGGAGCGGAGACCCAGTACTTC.

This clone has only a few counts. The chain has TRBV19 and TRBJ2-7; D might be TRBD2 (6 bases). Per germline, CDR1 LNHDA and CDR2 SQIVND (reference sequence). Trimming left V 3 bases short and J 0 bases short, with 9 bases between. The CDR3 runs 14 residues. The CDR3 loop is CASSMGLSSYEQYF. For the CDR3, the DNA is TGTGCCAGTAGTATGGGACTCAGCTCCTACGAGCAGTACTTC. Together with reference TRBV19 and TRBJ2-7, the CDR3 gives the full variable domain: DGGITQSPKYLFRKEGQNVTLSCEQNLNHDAMYWYRQDPGQGLRLIYYSQIVNDFQKGDIAEGYSVSREKKESFPLTVTSAQKNPTAFYLCASSMGLSSYEQYFGPGTRLTVT.

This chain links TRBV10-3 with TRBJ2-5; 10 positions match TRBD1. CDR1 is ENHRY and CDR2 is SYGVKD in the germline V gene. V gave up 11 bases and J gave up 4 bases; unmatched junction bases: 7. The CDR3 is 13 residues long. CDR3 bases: TGTGCCGCCTCGACAGGGGGCGCAGAGACCCAGTACTTC. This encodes CAASTGGAETQYF.

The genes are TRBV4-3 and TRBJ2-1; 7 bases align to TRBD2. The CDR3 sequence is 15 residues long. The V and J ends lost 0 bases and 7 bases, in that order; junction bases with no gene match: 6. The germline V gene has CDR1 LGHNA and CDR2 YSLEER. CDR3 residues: CASSQEGRAGNEQFF. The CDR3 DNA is TGCGCCAGCAGCCAAGAAGGCCGAGCGGGGAATGAGCAGTTCTTC.

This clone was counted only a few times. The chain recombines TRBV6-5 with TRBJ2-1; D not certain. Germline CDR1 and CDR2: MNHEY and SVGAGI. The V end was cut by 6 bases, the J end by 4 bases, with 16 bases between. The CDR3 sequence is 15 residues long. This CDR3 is CASSKRPDFYNEQFF. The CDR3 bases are TGTGCCAGCAGCAAACGCCCCGACTTTTACAATGAGCAGTTCTTC.

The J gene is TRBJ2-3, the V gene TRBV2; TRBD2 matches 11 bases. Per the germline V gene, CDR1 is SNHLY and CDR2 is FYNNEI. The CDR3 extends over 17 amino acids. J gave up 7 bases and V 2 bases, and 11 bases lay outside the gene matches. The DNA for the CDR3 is TGTGCCAGCAGTGAATGGAGTAGCGGGGGGGCGGGCAATACGCAGTATTTT. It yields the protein CASSEWSSGGAGNTQYF. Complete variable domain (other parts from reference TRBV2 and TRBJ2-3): EPEVTQTPSHQVTQMGQEVILRCVPISNHLYFYWYRQILGQKVEFLVSFYNNEISEKSEIFDDQFSVERPDGSNFTLKIRSTKLEDSAMYFCASSEWSSGGAGNTQYFGPGTRLTVL.

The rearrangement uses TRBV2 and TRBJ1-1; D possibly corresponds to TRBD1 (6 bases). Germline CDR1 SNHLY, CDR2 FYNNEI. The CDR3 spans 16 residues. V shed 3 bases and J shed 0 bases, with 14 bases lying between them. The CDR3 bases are TGTGCCAGCAGTGATATGGGGGCCGCCATGAACACTGAAGCTTTCTTT. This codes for CASSDMGAAMNTEAFF. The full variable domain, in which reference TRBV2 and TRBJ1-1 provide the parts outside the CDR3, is EPEVTQTPSHQVTQMGQEVILRCVPISNHLYFYWYRQILGQKVEFLVSFYNNEISEKSEIFDDQFSVERPDGSNFTLKIRSTKLEDSAMYFCASSDMGAAMNTEAFFGQGTRLTVV.

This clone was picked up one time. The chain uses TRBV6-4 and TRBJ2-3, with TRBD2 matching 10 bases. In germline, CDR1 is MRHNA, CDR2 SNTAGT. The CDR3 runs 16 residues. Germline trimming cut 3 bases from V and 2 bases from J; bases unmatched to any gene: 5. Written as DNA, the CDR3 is TGTGCCAGCAGTGATCTAGCGGGGGTCCCCACAGATACGCAGTATTTT. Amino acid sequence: CASSDLAGVPTDTQYF.